These 20 T cell receptor beta chains originate from one sample sequenced in a study of metastatic and nonmetastatic thyroid tumors. Using MiXCR, TCRdb re-called clones from the PCR reads. The profile shows 15,000 to 20,000 clones, roughly 29% of them singletons. Each patient came to thyroid surgery without any prior treatment (of any kind). Sequenced material: blood. The receptors here all came from a female donor with papillary thyroid cancer or a benign thyroid nodule (not recorded which). Some clones in this sample may be carry-over from other donors' samples.

At least ten counts were recorded for this clone. Given a much more abundant clone one base away, this may be a read error. V gene TRBV11-2 combines with J gene TRBJ2-5; D is undetermined. This CDR3 comprises 13 residues. Germline values: CDR1 SGHAT, CDR2 FQNNGV. The CDR3 region is CAGSLNSQETQYF. The CDR3 DNA reads as TGTGCCGGCAGCTTAAACAGCCAAGAGACCCAGTACTTC.

The chain joins TRBV18 to TRBJ2-7; 8 bases are a match to TRBD2. CDR1 and CDR2 (germline): KGHSH, LQKENI. V trimming: 11 bases; J trimming: 5 bases; junction bases outside the gene matches: 11. This CDR3 spans 13 amino acids. The CDR3 protein is CASEEREFDEQYF. CDR3 coding DNA: TGTGCCTCGGAGGAGCGGGAGTTCGACGAGCAGTACTTC.

This chain uses TRBV6-1 with TRBJ1-3, with 7 bases matching TRBD1. The CDR3 loop spans 16 amino acids. Germline-derived CDR1 and CDR2 are MNHNS and SASEGT. J gave up 1 base and V 5 bases, and 8 bases lay outside the gene matches. CDR3 sequence: CASSPRQGLSGNTIYF. The CDR3 nucleotides are TGTGCCAGCAGTCCTAGACAGGGCCTTTCTGGAAACACCATATATTTT.

The chain recombines TRBV20-1 with TRBJ2-7, with a weak D call TRBD1 (5 bases). V was shortened by 3 bases and J by 6 bases, with 12 bases between the two germline ends. The CDR3 consists of 12 residues. The V gene's germline CDR1 is DFQATT and CDR2 SNEGSKA (reference sequence). The CDR3 nucleotides read TGCAGTGCTAGGGGGCTCAGGGCCGAGCAGTACTTC. This encodes CSARGLRAEQYF.

Note on this clone: Mismatch with germline at one junction end may stem from a read error. In DNA, the CDR3 is TGTGCCAGCAGCACCCAGGGGTCCGATACTCAGTATTTT. This gives the protein CASSTQGSDTQYF. V is TRBV7-9 and J is TRBJ2-3; D might be TRBD1 (6 bases). The germline V gene encodes CDR1 SEHNR and CDR2 FQNEAQ (reference sequence). The CDR3 loop spans 13 amino acids. Full variable domain (remainder filled in from reference TRBV7-9 and TRBJ2-3): DTGVSQNPRHKITKRGQNVTFRCDPISEHNRLYWYRQTLGQGPEFLTYFQNEAQLEKSRLLSDRFSAERPKGSFSTLEIQRTEQGDSAMYLCASSTQGSDTQYFGPGTRLTVL.

This clone occurred once. J is TRBJ2-1 and V is TRBV7-3, with D possibly matching TRBD2 (7 bases). The V gene's germline CDR1 is SGHTA and CDR2 FQGTGA. This CDR3 contains 16 residues. Trimming took 0 bases from V and 2 from J, leaving 11 bases between them. This CDR3 is CASSLTGGATYNEQFF. In DNA form, the CDR3 reads TGTGCCAGCAGCTTAACTGGGGGGGCCACCTACAATGAGCAGTTCTTC.

Sample share makes this clone medium-sized (0.01 to 0.1%). V usage is TRBV6-2 or TRBV6-3 and J usage is TRBJ2-7; D remains ambiguous. The CDR3 length is 12 residues. The V gene's germline CDR1 is MNHEY and CDR2 SVGEGT. V was clipped by 5 bases and J by 6 bases, with 11 bases between them. The CDR3 loop reads CASSPGTLEQYF. The CDR3 DNA reads TGTGCCAGCAGTCCCGGAACTCTCGAGCAGTACTTC.

This chain connects TRBV20-1 to TRBJ2-1; TRBD2 agrees at 7 bases. The germline V gene encodes CDR1 DFQATT and CDR2 SNEGSKA (reference sequence). The J segment lost 5 bases and the V segment lost 2 bases, leaving 0 bases of the junction unmatched. The CDR3 totals 12 residues. CDR3 DNA: TGCAGTGCTAGACTAGCGGACAATGAGCAGTTCTTC. Translating gives CSARLADNEQFF.

The gene calls are TRBV5-1 and TRBJ2-5, with D uncertain. Germline V gene data show CDR1 as SGHRS and CDR2 as YFSETQ. The CDR3 is 12 residues long. The V end lost 2 bases, the J end lost 4 bases, and 6 bases lay between the germline ends. CDR3 region: CASSFEAETQYF. CDR3 DNA sequence: TGCGCCAGCAGCTTCGAGGCAGAGACCCAGTACTTC.

V is TRBV6-1 and J is TRBJ1-1; 8 positions match TRBD1. The CDR3 is made up of 16 amino acids. Per germline, CDR1 MNHNS and CDR2 SASEGT. V shed 2 bases, J shed 1 base, and the junction held 6 bases outside the gene matches. The CDR3 DNA sequence: TGTGCCAGCAGTGAACCGACAGGGGCCCCGAACACTGAAGCTTTCTTT. It is translated as CASSEPTGAPNTEAFF.

By sample share, this clone is medium-sized. J is TRBJ2-7 and V is TRBV20-1, with TRBD2 matching over 12 bases. The length of the CDR3 is 14 residues. The junction had 6 bases not matched to a gene; V was cut back by 5 bases and J by 4 bases. The germline CDR1 and CDR2 sequences are DFQATT and SNEGSKA (reference sequence). This chain's CDR3 is CSASTSGGLYEQYF. The CDR3 coding sequence is TGCAGTGCTTCGACTAGCGGGGGCCTTTACGAGCAGTACTTC.

The chain couples TRBV6-4 to TRBJ2-1, with D possibly being TRBD2 (5 bases). This CDR3 comprises 13 residues. Germline assignment: CDR1 MRHNA and CDR2 SNTAGT. Trimming left V 2 bases short and J 4 bases short, with 6 bases between. The CDR3 loop reads CASSDGEYNEQFF. As DNA, the CDR3 is TGTGCCAGCAGTGACGGGGAGTACAATGAGCAGTTCTTC.

This chain connects TRBV18 to TRBJ1-4; 7 positions match TRBD1. CDR3 length equals 15 residues. After removal of 1 base from V and 3 bases from J, the junction contained 2 bases not matched to a gene. Germline loops: CDR1 KGHSH, CDR2 LQKENI. The CDR3 DNA is TGTGCCAGCTCACCACGGACAGGTTCTAATGAAAAACTGTTTTTT. Translating it yields CASSPRTGSNEKLFF.

This clone has ten or more counts. This chain links TRBV7-8 with TRBJ2-3; D may be TRBD2 (5 bases). Germline-derived CDR1 and CDR2 are SGHVS and FQNEAQ. The ends were cut back, 1 base at V and 4 bases at J, with 9 bases in the middle. This CDR3 is 14 amino acids long. CDR3 in amino acids: CASSLDDYPDTQYF. The CDR3 nucleotides are TGTGCCAGCAGCTTAGACGACTATCCAGATACGCAGTATTTT.

In the case of this clone: Relative to the germline gene, one junction end is altered; a read error may explain this. This rearrangement joins TRBV6-4 to TRBJ2-3; 16 positions match TRBD2. The CDR3 has 16 residues. The V gene's germline CDR1 is MRHNA and CDR2 SNTAGT. The CDR3 region is CASSEGTSGGADTKYF. The CDR3 DNA follows: TGTGCAAGCAGTGAAGGGACTAGCGGGGGGGCAGATACGAAGTATTTT.

This clone qualifies as medium-sized (0.01 to 0.1%). The J gene is TRBJ1-2, the V gene TRBV27, with a weak D call TRBD1 (5 bases). V gave up 2 bases and J gave up 8 bases, with 12 bases separating them. This CDR3 comprises 13 residues. Germline lookup yields CDR1 MNHEY and CDR2 SMNVEV (reference sequence). The CDR3 reads CASSLVLGGGYTF. CDR3 sequence (DNA): TGTGCCAGCAGTTTAGTCTTGGGGGGAGGCTACACCTTC.

About this clone: At one end, the junction sequence differs from germline, possibly due to a read error. The chain uses TRBV29-1 and TRBJ2-3; D is ambiguous. Germline V lookup: CDR1 SQVTM, CDR2 ANQGSEA. The CDR3 is made up of 12 amino acids. In DNA form, the CDR3 reads TGCAGCGTTGATGACCTCACACATACGCATTATTTT. It translates to CSVDDLTHTHYF.

V usage is TRBV28 and J usage is TRBJ2-7; 9 positions match TRBD1. V shed 5 bases and J 6 bases; nucleotides not matched to a gene: 8. CDR1 MDHEN and CDR2 SYDVKM come from the germline V gene. The CDR3 length is 14 residues. As DNA, the CDR3 is TGTGCCAGCAGTATACAGGGGGCGCGTGGCGAGCAGTACTTC. Its protein product is CASSIQGARGEQYF.

This clone was seen a few times. The chain has TRBV6-1 and TRBJ1-2; 8 bases align to TRBD1. The CDR3 contains 16 residues. With V trimmed by 6 bases and J by 7 bases, 16 bases remained unmatched. The germline V gene has CDR1 MNHNS and CDR2 SASEGT. The CDR3 sequence is CASSTTHRGTRSGYTF. The DNA for the CDR3 is TGTGCCAGCAGCACTACACACAGGGGGACGAGGAGTGGCTACACCTTC.

Ten or more counts support this clone. V is TRBV5-4 and J is TRBJ1-6, with D possibly matching TRBD1 (5 bases). V lost 0 bases and J lost 8, with 9 bases in between. The germline gives CDR1 SGHNT, CDR2 YYREEE (reference sequence). CDR3 length equals 14 residues. CDR3 sequence: CASSLEGSYSPLHF. The CDR3 DNA follows: TGTGCCAGCAGCTTGGAGGGGTCGTATTCACCCCTCCACTTT. Looking up the rest from reference TRBV5-4 and TRBJ1-6 gives the full variable domain: ETGVTQSPTHLIKTRGQQVTLRCSSQSGHNTVSWYQQALGQGPQFIFQYYREEENGRGNFPPRFSGLQFPNYSSELNVNALELDDSALYLCASSLEGSYSPLHFGNGTRLTVT.